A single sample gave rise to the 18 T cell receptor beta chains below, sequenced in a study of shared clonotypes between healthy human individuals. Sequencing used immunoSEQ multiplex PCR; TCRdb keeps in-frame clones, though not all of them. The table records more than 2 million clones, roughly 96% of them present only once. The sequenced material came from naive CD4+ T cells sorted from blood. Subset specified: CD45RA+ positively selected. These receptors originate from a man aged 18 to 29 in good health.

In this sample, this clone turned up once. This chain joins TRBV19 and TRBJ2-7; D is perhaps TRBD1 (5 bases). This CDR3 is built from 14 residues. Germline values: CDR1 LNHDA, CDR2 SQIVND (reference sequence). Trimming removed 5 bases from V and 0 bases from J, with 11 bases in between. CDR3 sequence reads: CASSEDTASYEQYF. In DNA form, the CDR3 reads TGTGCCAGTAGTGAGGACACTGCCTCCTACGAGCAGTACTTC.

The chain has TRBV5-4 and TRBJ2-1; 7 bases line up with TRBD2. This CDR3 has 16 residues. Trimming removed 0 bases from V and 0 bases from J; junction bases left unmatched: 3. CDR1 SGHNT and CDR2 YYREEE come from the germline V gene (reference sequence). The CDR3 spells CASSLDLAVSYNEQFF. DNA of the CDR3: TGTGCCAGCAGCTTGGATCTAGCGGTCTCCTACAATGAGCAGTTCTTC. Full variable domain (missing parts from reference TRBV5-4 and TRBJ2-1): ETGVTQSPTHLIKTRGQQVTLRCSSQSGHNTVSWYQQALGQGPQFIFQYYREEENGRGNFPPRFSGLQFPNYSSELNVNALELDDSALYLCASSLDLAVSYNEQFFGPGTRLTVL.

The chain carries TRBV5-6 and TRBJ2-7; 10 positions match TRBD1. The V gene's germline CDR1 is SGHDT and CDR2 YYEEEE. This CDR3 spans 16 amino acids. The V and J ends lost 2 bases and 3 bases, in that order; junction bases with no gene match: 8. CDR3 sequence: CASSFRTGGLFYEQYF. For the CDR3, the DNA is TGTGCCAGCAGCTTTCGGACAGGGGGGTTGTTCTACGAGCAGTACTTC.

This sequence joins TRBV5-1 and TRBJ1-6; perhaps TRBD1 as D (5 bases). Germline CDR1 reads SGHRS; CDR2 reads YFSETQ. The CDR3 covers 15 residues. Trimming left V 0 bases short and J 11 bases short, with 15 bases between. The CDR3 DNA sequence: TGCGCCAGCAGCTTGGGGGATTTATCGGGACCACCCCTCCACTTT. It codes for CASSLGDLSGPPLHF.

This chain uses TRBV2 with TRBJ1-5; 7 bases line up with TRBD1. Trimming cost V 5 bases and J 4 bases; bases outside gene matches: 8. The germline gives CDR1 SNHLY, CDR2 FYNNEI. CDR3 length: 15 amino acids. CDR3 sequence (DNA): TGTGCCAGCAGTAGATTCTGGGACAGTAATCAGCCCCAGCATTTT. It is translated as CASSRFWDSNQPQHF.

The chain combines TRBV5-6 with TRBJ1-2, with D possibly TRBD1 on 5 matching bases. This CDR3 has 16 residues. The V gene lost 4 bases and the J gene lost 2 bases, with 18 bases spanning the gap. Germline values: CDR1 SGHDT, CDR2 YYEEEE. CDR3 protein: CASSDTRAGKNYGYTF. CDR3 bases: TGTGCCAGCAGCGACACCAGGGCAGGGAAAAACTATGGCTACACCTTC.

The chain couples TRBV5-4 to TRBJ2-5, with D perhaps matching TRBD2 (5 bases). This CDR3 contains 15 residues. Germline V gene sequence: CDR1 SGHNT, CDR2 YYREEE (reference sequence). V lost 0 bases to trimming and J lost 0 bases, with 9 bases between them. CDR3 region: CASSLGTRDQETQYF. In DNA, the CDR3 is TGTGCCAGCAGCTTGGGTACTAGAGACCAAGAGACCCAGTACTTC.

The CDR3 DNA sequence: TGTGCCAGCAGCGAATCAATAGAAGCTTTCTTT. It is translated as CASSESIEAFF. This chain connects TRBV21-1 to TRBJ1-1. TRBV21-1 is described as a pseudogene. CDR3 length: 11 amino acids.

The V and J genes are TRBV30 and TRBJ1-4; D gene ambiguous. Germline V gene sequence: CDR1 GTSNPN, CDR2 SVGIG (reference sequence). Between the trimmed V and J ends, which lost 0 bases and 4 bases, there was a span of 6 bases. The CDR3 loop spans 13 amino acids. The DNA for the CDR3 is TGTGCCTGGAGTGTAGAGAGTAATGAAAAACTGTTTTTT. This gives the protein CAWSVESNEKLFF.

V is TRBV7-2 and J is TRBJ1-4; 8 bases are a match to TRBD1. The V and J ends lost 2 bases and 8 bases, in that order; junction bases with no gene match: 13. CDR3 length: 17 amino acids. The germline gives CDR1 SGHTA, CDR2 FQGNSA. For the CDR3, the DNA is TGTGCCAGCAGCTTAACAGGGGGGCGAAGTAGTAAGGAAAAACTGTTTTTT. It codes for CASSLTGGRSSKEKLFF.

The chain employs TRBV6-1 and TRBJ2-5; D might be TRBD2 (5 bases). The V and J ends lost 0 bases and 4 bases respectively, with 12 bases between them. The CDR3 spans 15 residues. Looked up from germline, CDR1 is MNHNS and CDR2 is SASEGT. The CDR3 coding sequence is TGTGCCAGCAGTGAAGCTTCCCGGGGTGGAGAGACCCAGTACTTC. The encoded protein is CASSEASRGGETQYF.

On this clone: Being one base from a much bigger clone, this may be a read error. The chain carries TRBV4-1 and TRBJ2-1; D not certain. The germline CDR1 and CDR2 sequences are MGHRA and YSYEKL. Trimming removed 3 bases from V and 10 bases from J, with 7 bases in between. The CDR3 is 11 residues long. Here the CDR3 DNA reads TGCGCCAGCAGCCAGGGCAGAGAGCAGTTCTTC. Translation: CASSQGREQFF.

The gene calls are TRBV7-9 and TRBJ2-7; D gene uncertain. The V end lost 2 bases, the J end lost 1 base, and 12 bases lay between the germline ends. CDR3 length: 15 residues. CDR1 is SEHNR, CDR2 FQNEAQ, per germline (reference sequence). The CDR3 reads CASSLLETSSYEQYF. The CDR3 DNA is TGTGCCAGCAGCTTACTTGAGACATCTTCCTACGAGCAGTACTTC.

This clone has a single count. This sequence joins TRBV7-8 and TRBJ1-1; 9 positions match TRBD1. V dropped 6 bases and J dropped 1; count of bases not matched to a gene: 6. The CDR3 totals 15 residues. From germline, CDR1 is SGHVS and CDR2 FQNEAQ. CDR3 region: CASRYTGGTNTEAFF. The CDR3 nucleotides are TGTGCCAGCAGGTACACAGGGGGCACGAACACTGAAGCTTTCTTT.

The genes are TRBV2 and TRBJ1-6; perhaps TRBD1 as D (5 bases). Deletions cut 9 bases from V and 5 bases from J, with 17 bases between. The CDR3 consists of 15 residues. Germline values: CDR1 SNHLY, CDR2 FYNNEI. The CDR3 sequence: CASGGARGDNSPLHF. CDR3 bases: TGTGCCAGTGGCGGGGCTCGGGGTGATAATTCACCCCTCCACTTT.

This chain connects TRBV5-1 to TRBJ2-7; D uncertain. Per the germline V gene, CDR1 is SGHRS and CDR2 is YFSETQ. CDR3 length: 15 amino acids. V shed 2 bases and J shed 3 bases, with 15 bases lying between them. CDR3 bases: TGCGCCAGCAGCTTCGACAAAACGGGTGTCTACGAGCAGTACTTC. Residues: CASSFDKTGVYEQYF.

The CDR3 sequence: CASSSTRNTEAFF. CDR3 nucleotide sequence: TGCGCCAGCAGCTCAACCCGGAACACTGAAGCTTTCTTT. The gene calls are TRBV4-1 and TRBJ1-1; D is ambiguous. The CDR3 totals 13 residues. Germline CDR1 reads MGHRA; CDR2 reads YSYEKL. Trimming removed 5 bases at V and 1 base at J, with 8 bases between.

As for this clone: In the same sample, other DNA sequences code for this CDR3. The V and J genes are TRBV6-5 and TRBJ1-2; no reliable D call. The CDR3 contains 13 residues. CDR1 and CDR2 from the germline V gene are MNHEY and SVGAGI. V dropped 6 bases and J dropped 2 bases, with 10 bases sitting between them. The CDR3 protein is CASRLDTNYGYTF. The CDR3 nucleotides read TGTGCCAGCAGACTTGACACGAACTATGGCTACACCTTC.